Below, one TCR beta chain is given with its context. Antigen unknown. The CDR3 extends over 15 amino acids. J gave up 8 bases and V 1 base, and 10 bases lay outside the gene matches. The germline CDR1 and CDR2 sequences are MNHNS and SASEGT. The source of the sample is a study of siplizumab effects on memory and regulatory T cells. Study-wide findings and caveats: Neither a naive nor a memory phenotype was assignable to roughly 75-96% of proliferating CD4+ or CD8+ clones. A mean of approximately 69% of mappable alloreactive CD4+ clones were Treg-derived with siplizumab, compared with 25% to 30% in controls.

For every sample, about 10^5 TCR templates were assayed. Only in-frame clones appear in the TCRdb table, and some are missing; sequencing was by immunoSEQ multiplex PCR. The repertoire includes approximately 100,000 clones, 85% to 95% of them detected once, and approximately 0.66% sits in the top ten. The V and J genes are TRBV6-1 and TRBJ1-2, with 7 bases matching TRBD1. Sequencing was carried out using Tregs sorted from blood. This sequence originates from a human donor in good health. CDR3 nucleotide sequence: TGTGCCAGCAGTGAAGGGGCGACAGGGTTCTACGGCTACACCTTC. Translated: CASSEGATGFYGYTF.